The 26 T cell receptor beta chains below were found in one sample sequenced in a study of CD8 T cells in ankylosing spondylitis. TCRdb re-called the 5' RACE reads with MiXCR, one entry per CDR3 protein. The table has 300,000 to 350,000 distinct CDR3 sequences, 20% to 25% seen once. Material: blood, either unsorted or a sorted T cell fraction (not recorded which). The receptors derive from a female donor with ankylosing spondylitis or in good health (not recorded which).

The rearrangement links TRBV29-1 to TRBJ2-7; no definite D call. Trimming took 2 bases from V and 4 from J, leaving 6 bases between them. The CDR3 is made up of 11 amino acids. Per germline, CDR1 SQVTM and CDR2 ANQGSEA. CDR3 sequence: CSVEHGYEQYF. CDR3 bases: TGCAGCGTTGAACACGGATACGAGCAGTACTTC.

The chain joins TRBV14 to TRBJ1-1; D call uncertain. The germline gives CDR1 SGHDN, CDR2 FVKESK. V lost 4 bases and J lost 0, with 15 bases in between. CDR3 length: 16 residues. CDR3 in DNA: TGTGCCAGCAGCCCCTACCGAGGATCCATGAACACTGAAGCTTTCTTT. Protein: CASSPYRGSMNTEAFF.

This clonotype was seen more than once but under ten times. The rearrangement uses TRBV24-1 and TRBJ2-3; 7 bases align to TRBD1. From germline, CDR1 is KGHDR and CDR2 SFDVKD. The CDR3 spans 15 residues. V lost 3 bases to trimming and J lost 4 bases; unmatched junction nucleotides: 6. CDR3 loop: CATSDPRGSADTQYF. The CDR3 bases are TGTGCCACCAGTGATCCCAGGGGGAGCGCAGATACGCAGTATTTT.

J is TRBJ2-1 and V is TRBV11-2; TRBD2 matches 10 bases. The V and J ends lost 7 bases and 10 bases, in that order; junction bases with no gene match: 13. The germline CDR1 and CDR2 sequences are SGHAT and FQNNGV. The CDR3 is 15 residues long. CDR3 loop: CASIIGSSGGFEQFF. CDR3 bases: TGTGCCAGCATCATTGGGTCTAGCGGGGGCTTCGAGCAGTTCTTC.

In this sample, this clonotype turned up a few times. The chain couples TRBV7-3 to TRBJ1-6, with 8 bases fitting TRBD1. CDR1 is SGHTA and CDR2 is FQGTGA in the germline V gene. The CDR3 contains 14 residues. Trimming took 2 bases from V and 9 from J; bases not matched to a gene: 3. DNA of the CDR3: TGTGCCAGCAGCTTAGGGACAGGCTCTTCACCCCTCCACTTT. Residues: CASSLGTGSSPLHF.

J is TRBJ1-5 and V is TRBV27, with TRBD1 matching over 7 bases. V lost 4 bases and J lost 2; bases outside the gene matches: 8. CDR3 length: 16 amino acids. CDR1 is MNHEY and CDR2 is SMNVEV in the germline V gene (reference sequence). The CDR3 coding sequence is TGTGCCAGCAGTTCGATGGACAGGTTTGGCAATCAGCCCCAGCATTTT. Translation: CASSSMDRFGNQPQHF.

CDR3 DNA: TGCAGCGTTGAAGATACAGGGGGCAACACTGAAGCTTTCTTT. It encodes CSVEDTGGNTEAFF. V and J are TRBV29-1 and TRBJ1-1; TRBD1 agrees at 9 bases. This CDR3 region has 14 residues. J lost 2 bases, V lost 0 bases, and 1 base had no gene match. Germline V gives CDR1 SQVTM, CDR2 ANQGSEA.

This clonotype was detected a few times. The rearrangement uses TRBV11-1 and TRBJ1-2; no definite D call. The CDR3 totals 12 residues. Between the trimmed V and J ends, which lost 1 base and 8 bases, there was a span of 8 bases. The germline CDR1 and CDR2 sequences are SGHAT and FQDESV (reference sequence). The CDR3 here is CASSLEPGGYTF. DNA for the CDR3: TGTGCCAGCAGCTTAGAGCCGGGAGGCTACACCTTC.

The chain joins TRBV9 to TRBJ2-2; 10 nucleotides align to TRBD2. Trimming cost V 4 bases and J 6 bases; bases outside gene matches: 6. This CDR3 spans 15 amino acids. Germline CDR1 and CDR2: SGDLS and YYNGEE. The CDR3 is CASSPFLAGAGELFF. CDR3 nucleotide sequence: TGTGCCAGCAGCCCCTTTCTAGCGGGAGCCGGGGAGCTGTTTTTT.

This clonotype was detected a few times. V gene TRBV12-3 or TRBV12-4 combines with J gene TRBJ2-1, with 11 nucleotides matching TRBD2. There are 14 residues in the CDR3. After removal of 8 bases from V and 8 bases from J, the junction contained 8 bases not matched to a gene. The CDR3, as DNA: TGTGCCAGCGGTCCTAGCGGGAGGTACGATGAGCAGTTCTTC. It translates to CASGPSGRYDEQFF.

This clonotype showed up just a few times. The chain couples TRBV9 to TRBJ2-5; TRBD2 is a possible D gene (5 bases). The CDR3 is made up of 14 amino acids. CDR1 SGDLS and CDR2 YYNGEE come from the germline V gene. V was shortened by 0 bases and J by 5 bases, with 11 bases between the two germline ends. CDR3 DNA: TGTGCCAGCAGCGTAGACGAGGGCAGGGAGACCCAGTACTTC. It codes for CASSVDEGRETQYF. Looking up the rest from reference TRBV9 and TRBJ2-5 gives the full variable domain: DSGVTQTPKHLITATGQRVTLRCSPRSGDLSVYWYQQSLDQGLQFLIQYYNGEERAKGNILERFSAQQFPDLHSELNLSSLELGDSALYFCASSVDEGRETQYFGPGTRLLVL.

Many counts were recorded for this clonotype. The chain recombines TRBV5-1 with TRBJ1-1, with D maybe TRBD1 (5 bases). Trimming stripped 3 bases from V and 7 bases from J, with 13 bases between. CDR1 and CDR2 from the germline V gene are SGHRS and YFSETQ. This CDR3 region has 13 residues. The CDR3 sequence: CASSYQGLVEAFF. In DNA, the CDR3 is TGCGCCAGCAGCTACCAGGGCTTAGTTGAAGCTTTCTTT. Drawing the rest from reference TRBV5-1 and TRBJ1-1, the complete variable domain is KAGVTQTPRYLIKTRGQQVTLSCSPISGHRSVSWYQQTPGQGLQFLFEYFSETQRNKGNFPGRFSGRQFSNSRSEMNVSTLELGDSALYLCASSYQGLVEAFFGQGTRLTVV.

V and J are TRBV6-2 or TRBV6-3 and TRBJ2-5, with D perhaps TRBD1 (6 bases). The CDR3 contains 12 residues. Per germline, CDR1 MNHEY and CDR2 SVGEGT. V was shortened by 6 bases and J by 10 bases, with 15 bases between the two germline ends. The CDR3 region has the DNA TGTGCCAGCAGCGACAGGCCTGGGGACCAGTACTTC. This sequence encodes CASSDRPGDQYF.

This clonotype has a handful of counts. The gene calls are TRBV11-3 and TRBJ1-5, with TRBD1 matching 7 bases. The CDR3 loop spans 15 amino acids. In germline, CDR1 is SGHNT, CDR2 YENEEA. V lost 6 bases, J lost 0 bases, and 5 bases stayed unmatched. The CDR3 protein is CASSPDRHSNQPQHF. CDR3 coding DNA: TGTGCCAGCAGTCCGGACAGGCATAGCAATCAGCCCCAGCATTTT.

V gene TRBV12-3 or TRBV12-4 combines with J gene TRBJ1-1; maybe TRBD1 (5 bases). With 4 bases removed from V and 7 bases from J, the gap between germline ends came to 16 bases. The CDR3 consists of 14 residues. The chain's CDR3 is CASSSDGTFGEAFF. DNA for the CDR3: TGTGCCAGCAGTTCGGATGGGACGTTTGGTGAAGCTTTCTTT.

This clonotype was observed many times. The chain employs TRBV6-1 and TRBJ2-7, with 9 bases matching TRBD1. Germline V gene data show CDR1 as MNHNS and CDR2 as SASEGT. The CDR3 sequence is 13 residues long. V shed 6 bases, J shed 5 bases, and the junction held 5 bases outside the gene matches. This CDR3 reads CASSWDRDDEQYF. As DNA, the CDR3 is TGTGCCAGCAGCTGGGACAGGGACGACGAGCAGTACTTC.

This clonotype was counted at least ten times. The chain joins TRBV6-2 or TRBV6-3 to TRBJ1-1; D perhaps matches TRBD1 (5 bases). V was shortened by 1 base and J by 1 base, with 13 bases between the two germline ends. This CDR3 is 16 amino acids long. CDR1 MNHEY and CDR2 SVGEGT come from the germline V gene. The chain's CDR3 is CASSYYTGPKNTEAFF. As DNA, the CDR3 is TGTGCCAGCAGTTACTACACGGGACCGAAGAACACTGAAGCTTTCTTT.

This clonotype was seen many times. V is TRBV29-1 and J is TRBJ1-1; D unclear. The V and J ends lost 4 bases and 0 bases respectively, with 9 bases between them. Germline assignment: CDR1 SQVTM and CDR2 ANQGSEA. The CDR3 spans 13 residues. Written as DNA, the CDR3 is TGCAGCGTTGGAAGGGATTTGAACACTGAAGCTTTCTTT. This encodes CSVGRDLNTEAFF. Based on the CDR3 plus reference TRBV29-1 and TRBJ1-1, the full variable domain is SAVISQKPSRDICQRGTSLTIQCQVDSQVTMMFWYRQQPGQSLTLIATANQGSEATYESGFVIDKFPISRPNLTFSTLTVSNMSPEDSSIYLCSVGRDLNTEAFFGQGTRLTVV.

The chain combines TRBV11-2 with TRBJ2-7, with a weak D call TRBD1 (6 bases). The CDR3 totals 12 residues. Trimming removed 1 base from V and 9 bases from J, with 10 bases in between. CDR1 is SGHAT, CDR2 FQNNGV, per germline. In nucleotides, the CDR3 is TGTGCCAGCAGCTTAGGACAGGTTGGGCAGTACTTC. Encoded protein: CASSLGQVGQYF.

This clonotype was picked up a small number of times. This chain connects TRBV5-6 to TRBJ2-5; 9 positions match TRBD2. CDR1 SGHDT and CDR2 YYEEEE come from the germline V gene. The CDR3 length is 15 residues. J lost 10 bases, V lost 0 bases, and 10 bases had no gene match. DNA for the CDR3: TGTGCCAGCAGCTTGGCCAGGATAGCGGGAGTGGTCCAGTACTTC. Protein: CASSLARIAGVVQYF.

This clonotype was picked up a small number of times. The genes are TRBV15 and TRBJ2-1, with D maybe TRBD1 (6 bases). The V and J ends lost 1 base and 2 bases respectively, with 9 bases between them. This CDR3 spans 15 amino acids. Germline V gives CDR1 LNHNV, CDR2 YYDKDF (reference sequence). The CDR3 spells CATSRVRDTYNEQFF. The CDR3 DNA follows: TGTGCCACCAGCAGAGTGAGGGACACCTACAATGAGCAGTTCTTC. Complete variable domain (other parts from reference TRBV15 and TRBJ2-1): DAMVIQNPRYQVTQFGKPVTLSCSQTLNHNVMYWYQQKSSQAPKLLFHYYDKDFNNEADTPDNFQSRRPNTSFCFLDIRSPGLGDTAMYLCATSRVRDTYNEQFFGPGTRLTVL.

This clonotype was recorded at least ten times. V is TRBV20-1 and J is TRBJ2-7, with D maybe TRBD1 (5 bases). The germline V and J ends were trimmed by 1 base and 5 bases, with 18 bases remaining between them. The CDR3 totals 15 residues. Per germline, CDR1 DFQATT and CDR2 SNEGSKA (reference sequence). CDR3 residues: CSARGGAEAPDEQYF. In nucleotides, the CDR3 is TGCAGTGCTAGAGGGGGCGCGGAAGCCCCTGACGAGCAGTACTTC.

This clonotype was counted ten times or more. The gene calls are TRBV29-1 and TRBJ2-1, with D hard to call. The germline gives CDR1 SQVTM, CDR2 ANQGSEA. The CDR3 runs 15 residues. The V gene lost 0 bases and the J gene lost 0 bases, with 9 bases spanning the gap. For the CDR3, the DNA is TGCAGCGTTGAAGACCCTTTGAGCTCCTACAATGAGCAGTTCTTC. Translated: CSVEDPLSSYNEQFF.

The chain combines TRBV6-2 or TRBV6-3 with TRBJ2-6, with unresolved D. The V and J ends lost 7 bases and 2 bases respectively, with 15 bases between them. The CDR3 has 16 amino acids. The germline gives CDR1 MNHEY, CDR2 SVGEGT. The CDR3 coding sequence is TGTGCCAGCAACCCGCCCCGGTCCGCTGGGGCCAACGTCCTGACTTTC. It codes for CASNPPRSAGANVLTF.

The chain combines TRBV6-5 with TRBJ2-7, with D unclear. This CDR3 contains 13 residues. Germline V CDR1 and CDR2: MNHEY, SVGAGI. Trimming removed 0 bases from V and 7 bases from J, with 10 bases in between. The CDR3 nucleotides read TGTGCCAGCAGTTACTCAAAAGGGCTGGAGCAGTACTTC. Encoded protein: CASSYSKGLEQYF.

The sample holds a few counts of this clonotype. The V gene is TRBV6-2 or TRBV6-3, the J gene TRBJ1-2; D gene unclear. Germline V CDR1 and CDR2: MNHEY, SVGEGT. Trimming pared 0 bases from V and 6 bases from J, leaving 14 bases between. CDR3 length equals 15 residues. The CDR3 nucleotides read TGTGCCAGCAGTTACTCGAGACCTGGGGTGAATGGCTACACCTTC. Its translation: CASSYSRPGVNGYTF.